Listed here are 17 T cell receptor beta chains from one sample, sequenced in a study of breast tumors, draining lymph nodes, adjacent tissues. The lymph nodes were axillary draining lymph nodes from breast cancer patients. TCRdb re-called the multiplex PCR reads with MiXCR, one entry per CDR3 protein. The sample lists fewer than 200,000 distinct CDR3 sequences, approximately 33% occurring once. Material for sequencing was axillary lymph node tissue. The receptors derive from a female donor with breast cancer. Some clones in this sample may be carry-over from other donors' samples.

This clonotype was counted at least ten times. The chain uses TRBV11-2 and TRBJ2-5; TRBD2 might be the D (6 bases). V lost 4 bases and J 2 bases, leaving 14 bases between the germline ends. CDR3 length: 15 amino acids. In germline, CDR1 is SGHAT, CDR2 FQNNGV. CDR3 nucleotides: TGTGCCAGCAGCTCCGAACGGGGGAGACAAGAGACCCAGTACTTC. This codes for CASSSERGRQETQYF.

This clonotype has a count of ten or more. The junction departs from the called germline gene at one end, perhaps through a read error. The chain employs TRBV7-7 and TRBJ2-1; 9 nucleotides align to TRBD2. The CDR3 has 14 amino acids. Germline values: CDR1 SSHAT, CDR2 FNYEAQ (reference sequence). CDR3 amino acids: CASSSGGRVNEQFF. The CDR3, as DNA: TGTGCTAGCAGCTCCGGCGGGAGGGTTAATGAGCAGTTCTTC.

This clonotype was counted at least ten times. The genes are TRBV13 and TRBJ2-7; 11 bases are shared with TRBD2. This CDR3 has 16 amino acids. Germline CDR1 reads PRHDT; CDR2 reads FYEKMQ (reference sequence). The junction had 7 bases not matched to a gene; V was cut back by 5 bases and J by 1 base. CDR3 sequence: CASSAGTSGASYEQYF. The CDR3, as DNA: TGTGCCAGCAGCGCCGGGACTAGCGGAGCGTCCTACGAGCAGTACTTC.

This clonotype was detected ten times or more. The DNA of the CDR3 is TGTGCCAGCAGTGACGCCGAATTGGGTGGCTACACCTTC. This encodes CASSDAELGGYTF. This sequence joins TRBV6-4 and TRBJ1-2; D gene unclear. Germline CDR1 and CDR2: MRHNA and SNTAGT. The CDR3 length is 13 residues. V was trimmed by 2 bases and J by 7 bases, leaving 11 bases between them.

Note on this clonotype: A much larger clone differs by one base, so this may be a read error. The rearrangement uses TRBV12-3 or TRBV12-4 and TRBJ1-2; perhaps TRBD1 as D (5 bases). The CDR3 extends over 14 amino acids. The ends were cut back, 1 base at V and 7 bases at J, with 13 bases in the middle. CDR3 amino acids: CASSLGGRAPGYTF. The CDR3 DNA reads TGTGCCAGCAGTTTAGGGGGCCGGGCCCCTGGCTACACCTTC.

For this clonotype: A read error is possible here, since a much larger clone lies one base away. This sequence joins TRBV9 and TRBJ2-5; the match to TRBD2 covers 9 bases. CDR1 and CDR2 (germline): SGDLS, YYNGEE. The CDR3 contains 15 residues. The ends lost 7 bases at V and 5 bases at J; junction bases unmatched: 12. CDR3 in amino acids: CASGSYSGGSETQYF. As DNA, the CDR3 is TGTGCCAGCGGCTCTTACAGCGGGGGGTCGGAGACCCAGTACTTC.

This clonotype was seen at least ten times. J is TRBJ2-7 and V is TRBV29-1; 7 bases line up with TRBD1. The CDR3 has 12 amino acids. J was trimmed by 1 base and V by 6 bases; bases with no gene match: 3. Germline CDR1 and CDR2: SQVTM and ANQGSEA. The CDR3 is CSVGDSSYEQYF. The CDR3 region has the DNA TGCAGCGTGGGGGACAGTTCCTACGAGCAGTACTTC.

This clonotype occurred a few times. This sequence joins TRBV2 and TRBJ1-1; D is possibly TRBD1 (5 bases). Trimming removed 2 bases from V and 6 bases from J, with 10 bases in between. The germline gives CDR1 SNHLY, CDR2 FYNNEI. This CDR3 is 13 amino acids long. DNA of the CDR3: TGTGCCAGCAGTGAATCCAGGGTCCCTGAAGCTTTCTTT. Protein sequence: CASSESRVPEAFF.

This clonotype was picked up many times. The chain has TRBV9 and TRBJ1-3, with D perhaps TRBD1 (5 bases). The CDR3 length is 15 residues. Germline V gene lookup returns CDR1 SGDLS and CDR2 YYNGEE. The V end lost 4 bases, the J end lost 0 bases, and 11 bases lay between the germline ends. DNA for the CDR3: TGTGCCAGCAGCCCCGACAGCCTCTCTGGAAACACCATATATTTT. This codes for CASSPDSLSGNTIYF.

In its sample, this clonotype was seen many times. V gene TRBV6-1 combines with J gene TRBJ2-7; D not resolved. Germline loops: CDR1 MNHNS, CDR2 SASEGT. V lost 3 bases and J lost 3, with 6 bases in between. The length of the CDR3 is 12 residues. Written as DNA, the CDR3 is TGTGCCAGCAGTGAGAGCAGCTACGAGCAGTACTTC. Protein: CASSESSYEQYF.

V gene TRBV10-3 combines with J gene TRBJ2-6, with D possibly TRBD1 on 6 matching bases. V dropped 6 bases and J dropped 4 bases, with 16 bases sitting between them. The CDR3 sequence is 16 residues long. Germline V gene sequence: CDR1 ENHRY, CDR2 SYGVKD. Written as DNA, the CDR3 is TGTGCCATCAGGGACCAGGGGACGGACGGGGCCAACGTCCTGACTTTC. It yields the protein CAIRDQGTDGANVLTF.

The V call is TRBV18, the J call TRBJ2-1; TRBD1 matches 9 bases. The CDR3 covers 17 residues. Germline V CDR1 and CDR2: KGHSH, LQKENI. V shed 3 bases and J 3 bases; nucleotides not matched to a gene: 9. CDR3 amino acids: CASSPRGTGRLYNEQFF. Here the CDR3 DNA reads TGTGCCAGCTCACCCCGCGGGACAGGGCGGCTCTACAATGAGCAGTTCTTC.

This clonotype appeared many times. The chain is built from TRBV19 and TRBJ2-5, with D tentatively TRBD1 or TRBD2 (5 bases each). The CDR3 is 13 residues long. V was shortened by 3 bases and J by 5 bases, with 10 bases between the two germline ends. Germline CDR1 LNHDA, CDR2 SQIVND (reference sequence). CDR3: CASSIWGGETQYF. The CDR3 DNA reads as TGTGCCAGTAGTATTTGGGGCGGGGAGACCCAGTACTTC.

The rearrangement links TRBV6-5 to TRBJ1-2; weak D call: TRBD1 (5 bases). The CDR3 sequence is 12 residues long. CDR1 is MNHEY, CDR2 SVGAGI, per germline. The V end was cut by 4 bases, the J end by 5 bases, with 8 bases between. The CDR3 is CASSLRGYGYTF. Here the CDR3 DNA reads TGTGCCAGCAGTTTACGGGGGTATGGCTACACCTTC.

At least ten counts were recorded for this clonotype. The chain links TRBV7-2 to TRBJ2-7, with 7 bases lining up with TRBD1. Trimming cost V 4 bases and J 3 bases; bases outside gene matches: 12. The CDR3 is 16 amino acids. CDR1 and CDR2 from the germline V gene are SGHTA and FQGNSA. In DNA form, the CDR3 reads TGTGCCAGCAGCTATTATCCCGGGACAGCTGTCTACGAGCAGTACTTC. This translates into CASSYYPGTAVYEQYF.

Of note for this clonotype: This may be a read error: a much more frequent sequence differs by one nucleotide. The gene calls are TRBV20-1 and TRBJ2-7; no definite D call. The germline V and J ends were trimmed by 0 bases and 6 bases, with 15 bases remaining between them. The V gene's germline CDR1 is DFQATT and CDR2 SNEGSKA (reference sequence). The CDR3 is 14 amino acids. The CDR3 coding sequence is TGCAGTGCTAGAGATGTCTTACTGAGTACCGAGCAGTACTTC. This encodes CSARDVLLSTEQYF.

A few counts support this clonotype. The V and J genes are TRBV7-6 and TRBJ1-1; D is unclear. The germline V and J ends were trimmed by 4 bases and 2 bases, with 8 bases remaining between them. CDR1 and CDR2 from the germline V gene are SGHVS and FNYEAQ. The CDR3 runs 13 residues. In nucleotides, the CDR3 is TGTGCCAGCAGCTCTAACCATAACACTGAAGCTTTCTTT. Its protein product is CASSSNHNTEAFF.